This TCR beta chain was recovered during a study of T cells generated in artificial thymic organoids. Trimming left V 7 bases short and J 1 base short, with 8 bases between. This CDR3 region has 13 residues. Germline V gene sequence: CDR1 MNHNS, CDR2 SASEGT. Separate semi-nested PCRs amplified TCRalpha and TCRbeta libraries using constant-region reverse primers in TRAC or TRBC. TCRdb reanalysed the 5' RACE reads using MiXCR and keeps one entry per CDR3 protein. This sample has some 5,100 distinct CDR3 sequences; 32% occur once, and the top ten carry about 2.4%. This clonotype was counted once. Sorting markers: CD3+TCRalphabeta+CD8+CD45RO-CCR7+, for blood naive CD8 cells.

V is TRBV6-1 and J is TRBJ2-1; D gene uncertain. Sequenced material: naive CD8+ T cells from blood. The subset was: CD3+TCRalphabeta+CD8SP T cells; for blood, CD45RO-CCR7+ naive CD8+ T cells. The sequence was obtained from a human donor who gave cord blood stem cells for thymic organoid culture, a cardiac surgery patient who gave postnatal thymus, or a blood donor (not recorded which). The CDR3 coding sequence is TGTGCCAGCATACCGAGGTCCTACAATGAGCAGTTCTTC. Translation gives CASIPRSYNEQFF.